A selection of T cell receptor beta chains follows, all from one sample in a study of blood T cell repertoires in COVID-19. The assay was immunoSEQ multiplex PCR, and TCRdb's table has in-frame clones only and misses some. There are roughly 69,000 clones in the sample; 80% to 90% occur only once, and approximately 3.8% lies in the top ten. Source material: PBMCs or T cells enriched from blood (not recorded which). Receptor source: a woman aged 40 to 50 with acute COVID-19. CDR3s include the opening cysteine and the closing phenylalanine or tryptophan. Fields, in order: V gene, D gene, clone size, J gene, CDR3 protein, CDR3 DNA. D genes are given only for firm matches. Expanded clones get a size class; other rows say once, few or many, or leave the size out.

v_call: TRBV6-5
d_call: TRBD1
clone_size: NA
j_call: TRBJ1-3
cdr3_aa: CASRTGAGSGNTIYF
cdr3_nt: TGTGCCAGCAGGACAGGGGCAGGCTCTGGAAACACCATATATTTT

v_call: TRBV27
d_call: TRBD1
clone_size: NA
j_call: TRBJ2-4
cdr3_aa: CASSVTGTGRIQYF
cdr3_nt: TGTGCCAGCAGTGTTACCGGGACAGGGCGTATTCAGTACTTC

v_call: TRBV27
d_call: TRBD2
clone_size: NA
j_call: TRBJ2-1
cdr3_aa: CASSSGTSGNNEQFF
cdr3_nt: TGTGCCAGCAGCTCCGGGACTAGCGGGAACAATGAGCAGTTCTTC

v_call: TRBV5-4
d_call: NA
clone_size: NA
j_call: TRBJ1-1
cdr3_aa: CASSLGGQMNTEAFF
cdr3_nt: TGTGCCAGCAGCTTGGGAGGACAGATGAACACTGAAGCTTTCTTT

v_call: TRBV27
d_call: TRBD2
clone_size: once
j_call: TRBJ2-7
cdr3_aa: CASHELSGGSSYEQYF
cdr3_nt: TGTGCCAGCCATGAACTCAGCGGGGGAAGCTCCTACGAGCAGTACTTC

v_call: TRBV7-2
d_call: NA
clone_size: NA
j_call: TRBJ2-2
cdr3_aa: CASSRLRGTGELFF
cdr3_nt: TGTGCCAGCAGTCGACTTCGTGGCACCGGGGAGCTGTTTTTT

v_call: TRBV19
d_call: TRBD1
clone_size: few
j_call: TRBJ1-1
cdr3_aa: CASSISWTGNTEAFF
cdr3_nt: TGTGCCAGTAGTATATCCTGGACAGGGAACACTGAAGCTTTCTTT

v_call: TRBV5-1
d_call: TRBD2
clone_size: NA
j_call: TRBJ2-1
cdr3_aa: CASRIASGNEQFF
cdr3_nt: TGCGCCAGCAGGATTGCTAGCGGCAATGAGCAGTTCTTC

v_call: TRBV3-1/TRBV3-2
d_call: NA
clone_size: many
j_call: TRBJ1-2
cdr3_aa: CASSQPLGGSYTF
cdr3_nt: TGTGCCAGCAGCCAACCCCTGGGGGGAAGCTACACCTTC

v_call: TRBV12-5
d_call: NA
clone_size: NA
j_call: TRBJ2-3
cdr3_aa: CASGLSIADTQYF
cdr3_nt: TGTGCTAGTGGTTTGTCAATAGCAGATACGCAGTATTTT

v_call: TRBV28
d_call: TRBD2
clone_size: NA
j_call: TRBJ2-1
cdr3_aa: CASSFRGLAYNEQFF
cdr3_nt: TGTGCCAGCAGCTTCCGAGGACTAGCTTACAATGAGCAGTTCTTC

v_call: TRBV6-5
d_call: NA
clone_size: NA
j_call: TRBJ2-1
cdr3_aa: CATEETNEQFF
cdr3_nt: TGTGCCACCGAGGAGACCAATGAGCAGTTCTTC

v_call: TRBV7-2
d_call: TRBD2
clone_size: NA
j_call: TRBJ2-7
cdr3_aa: CASSLTGGFHEQYF
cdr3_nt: TGTGCCAGCAGCTTAACGGGGGGATTCCACGAGCAGTACTTC

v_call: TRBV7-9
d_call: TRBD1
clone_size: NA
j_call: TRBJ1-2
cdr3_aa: CASSTPGGDGYTF
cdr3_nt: TGTGCCAGCAGCACCCCAGGGGGCGATGGCTACACCTTC

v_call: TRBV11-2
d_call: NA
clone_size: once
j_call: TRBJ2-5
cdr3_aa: CASSLGGDWAQYF
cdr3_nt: TGTGCCAGCAGCTTAGGGGGGGACTGGGCCCAGTACTTC

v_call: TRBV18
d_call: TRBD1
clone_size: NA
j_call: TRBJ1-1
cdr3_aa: CASSPQGQANTEAFF
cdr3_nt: TGTGCCAGCTCACCACAGGGACAGGCGAACACTGAAGCTTTCTTT